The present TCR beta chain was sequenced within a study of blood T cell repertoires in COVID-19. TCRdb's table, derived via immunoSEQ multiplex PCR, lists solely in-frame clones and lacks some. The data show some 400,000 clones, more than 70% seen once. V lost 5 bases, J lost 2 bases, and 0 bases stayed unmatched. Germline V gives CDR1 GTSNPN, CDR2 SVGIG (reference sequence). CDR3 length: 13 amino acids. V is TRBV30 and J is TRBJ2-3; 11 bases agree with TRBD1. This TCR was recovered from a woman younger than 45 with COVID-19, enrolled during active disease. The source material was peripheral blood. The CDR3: CAWGQGATDTQYF. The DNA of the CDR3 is TGTGCCTGGGGACAGGGGGCCACAGATACGCAGTATTTT.